This T cell receptor (beta chain) was observed in a study of cytomegalovirus exposure and HLA in healthy donors. Study-level findings and limits: Presence/absence analyses supposed approximately even sequencing depth among donors. In an earlier analysis, about 90% or about 30%: the productive usage of most TCR beta V segments.

A remark on this clone: Its antigen is unidentified.

PCR was performed using 60 Vbeta and 13 Jbeta primers. The table came from immunoSEQ multiplex PCR; TCRdb's copy has only in-frame clones and leaves some out. The repertoire consists of under 200,000 clones, with 65% to 70% occurring once and the leading ten covering around 4.5%. V was trimmed by 6 bases and J by 6 bases, leaving 14 bases between them. Germline CDR1 and CDR2: MNHEY and SMNVEV (reference sequence). There are 13 residues in the CDR3. Sample: PBMCs. The sequence was obtained from a young woman in good health and CMV-seropositive. The chain recombines TRBV27 with TRBJ1-1, with D hard to call. CDR3 region: CASRHPTSPEAFF. The DNA of the CDR3 is TGTGCCAGCAGGCACCCGACAAGTCCTGAAGCTTTCTTT.